This is a list of T cell receptor beta chains from one sample in a study of cytomegalovirus exposure and HLA in healthy donors. Profiling relied on immunoSEQ multiplex PCR, and the TCRdb table lists in-frame clones only, not all of them. The sample includes 150,000 to 200,000 clones, about 75% of them seen just once. The sample was PBMCs. All receptors derive from a woman between 45 and 65 years old in good health and CMV-seropositive. The CDR3 runs from the conserved cysteine through the conserved F or W. Each record gives: J gene, V gene, D gene, clone size, CDR3 DNA, CDR3 protein. The D gene is left open where the match is weak. Rows give clone size only sometimes, using once, few, many, or a class for an expanded clone.

J: TRBJ2-3
V: TRBV7-2
D: TRBD1
size: .
DNA: TGTGCCAGCAGCTTCGGGGACAGAACAGATACGCAGTATTTT
CDR3: CASSFGDRTDTQYF

J: TRBJ2-1
V: TRBV9
D: .
size: .
DNA: TGTGCCAGCAGCGGAGGAGGGCTTTATGAGCAGTTCTTC
CDR3: CASSGGGLYEQFF

J: TRBJ2-6
V: TRBV28
D: .
size: .
DNA: TGTGCCAGCAGTTTAGACAGTGCTGGGGCCAACGTCCTGACTTTC
CDR3: CASSLDSAGANVLTF

J: TRBJ2-3
V: TRBV2
D: .
size: .
DNA: TGTGCCAGCAGTTTACTAGATACGCAGTATTTT
CDR3: CASSLLDTQYF

J: TRBJ1-1
V: TRBV14
D: .
size: .
DNA: TGTGCCAGCAGAGGGGAATCGTACACTGAAGCTTTCTTT
CDR3: CASRGESYTEAFF

J: TRBJ1-4
V: TRBV4-1
D: TRBD1
size: once
DNA: TGCGCCAGCAGCCACCGGGACAGCCAAAATGAAAAACTGTTTTTT
CDR3: CASSHRDSQNEKLFF

J: TRBJ2-7
V: TRBV7-2
D: .
size: few
DNA: TGTGCCAGCAGTGATAGGGAAGGGGTCTCCTACGAGCAGTACTTC
CDR3: CASSDREGVSYEQYF

J: TRBJ2-7
V: TRBV18
D: TRBD1
size: .
DNA: TGTGCCAGCTCACATTTCGGGACAGGGGGTAGTTACGAGCAGTACTTC
CDR3: CASSHFGTGGSYEQYF

J: TRBJ1-2
V: TRBV28
D: TRBD1
size: .
DNA: TGTGCCAGCACCCGACAGGGGGCTAGCTATAGCTACACCTTC
CDR3: CASTRQGASYSYTF

J: TRBJ2-1
V: TRBV11-2
D: TRBD2
size: .
DNA: TGTGCCAGCAGCTTATCTAGCGGGAGCTGGAATGAGCAGTTCTTC
CDR3: CASSLSSGSWNEQFF

J: TRBJ2-7
V: TRBV7-2
D: .
size: .
DNA: TGTGCCAGCAGCCGAGGGTACGGGGTCGGCTCCTACGAGCAGTACTTC
CDR3: CASSRGYGVGSYEQYF

J: TRBJ2-7
V: TRBV27
D: TRBD1
size: .
DNA: TGTGCCAGCAGACCGCAGGGGGTCCCCTACGAGCAGTACTTC
CDR3: CASRPQGVPYEQYF

J: TRBJ2-3
V: TRBV9
D: .
size: .
DNA: TGTGCCAGCAGCGTAGGGGACGGGGGAGATACGCAGTATTTT
CDR3: CASSVGDGGDTQYF

J: TRBJ2-5
V: TRBV5-4
D: TRBD2
size: .
DNA: TGTGCCAGCAGTCCCGGACTAGCGGGAGGTCGGGAGACCCAGTACTTC
CDR3: CASSPGLAGGRETQYF